This TCR beta chain was captured in a study of cytomegalovirus exposure and HLA in healthy donors. The V end was cut by 5 bases, the J end by 9 bases, with 17 bases between. CDR1 is MNHEY and CDR2 is SMNVEV in the germline V gene (reference sequence). The CDR3 is made up of 14 amino acids. Primers for the PCR totalled 60 Vbeta and 13 Jbeta. Using immunoSEQ multiplex PCR, the repertoire was profiled, and TCRdb retains in-frame clones only, with some absent. The profile shows about 100,000 clones, 70% to 85% of them singletons. The donors (healthy individuals) were bone marrow donors. The chain uses TRBV27 and TRBJ2-4; D is perhaps TRBD2 (6 bases). This TCR was recovered from a male donor in good health and CMV-seronegative. The sample was PBMCs. The CDR3 DNA reads as TGTGCCAGCAGTCCCCGGGACTTTGATAGCATTCAGTACTTC. Encoded protein: CASSPRDFDSIQYF.